The rows below give T cell receptor beta chains drawn from one sample of a study of cytomegalovirus exposure and HLA in healthy donors. TCRdb's table, derived via immunoSEQ multiplex PCR, lists solely in-frame clones and lacks some. This sample carries 110,000 or so clones, around 70% of them seen once, and the ten largest clones take around a tenth. The sample was PBMCs. These receptors all stem from a woman aged 45-59 years in good health and CMV-seropositive. Both conserved end residues are part of each CDR3. A D gene is named only where the DNA matches it firmly. Size is omitted from some rows. Given values are once, few, many or a class for expanded clones.

d_call: -; v_call: TRBV20-1; j_call: TRBJ1-2; clone_size: -; cdr3_nt: TGCAGTGCAGAACAGCAGTATGGCTACACCTTC; cdr3_aa: CSAEQQYGYTF
d_call: TRBD2; v_call: TRBV29-1; j_call: TRBJ2-7; clone_size: -; cdr3_nt: TGCAGCGTTGAGCTTCAACTAGCGGGAGGGGGTTACGAGCAGTACTTC; cdr3_aa: CSVELQLAGGGYEQYF
d_call: -; v_call: TRBV30; j_call: TRBJ2-5; clone_size: -; cdr3_nt: TGTGCCTGGACCGAAAGGGGCTTACAAGAGACCCAGTACTTC; cdr3_aa: CAWTERGLQETQYF
d_call: TRBD2; v_call: TRBV10-3; j_call: TRBJ2-6; clone_size: few; cdr3_nt: TGTGCCATCAACCCTTCAGGAGCGGGAGGCTCTGGGGCCAACGTCCTGACTTTC; cdr3_aa: CAINPSGAGGSGANVLTF
d_call: -; v_call: TRBV5-1; j_call: TRBJ2-5; clone_size: -; cdr3_nt: TGCGCCAGCAGCTTTGGACAGATACAAGAGACCCAGTACTTC; cdr3_aa: CASSFGQIQETQYF
d_call: -; v_call: TRBV9; j_call: TRBJ2-3; clone_size: few; cdr3_nt: TGTGCCAGCAGCGTAGAGACAGTCAGACACACAGATACGCAGTATTTT; cdr3_aa: CASSVETVRHTDTQYF
d_call: TRBD1; v_call: TRBV29-1; j_call: TRBJ1-2; clone_size: -; cdr3_nt: TGCAGCGCCAGACAGGGCACGGGCTATGGCTACACCTTC; cdr3_aa: CSARQGTGYGYTF
d_call: -; v_call: TRBV5-6; j_call: TRBJ1-1; clone_size: few; cdr3_nt: TGTGCCAGCAGCTTGGGTAGGAACACTGAAGCTTTCTTT; cdr3_aa: CASSLGRNTEAFF
d_call: -; v_call: TRBV28; j_call: TRBJ1-2; clone_size: -; cdr3_nt: TGTGCCAGCAGTTTAGCACAGGAGTATGGCTACACCTTC; cdr3_aa: CASSLAQEYGYTF
d_call: -; v_call: TRBV14; j_call: TRBJ2-2; clone_size: -; cdr3_nt: TGTGCCAGCAGCCGGAGGCACACCGGGGAGCTGTTTTTT; cdr3_aa: CASSRRHTGELFF
d_call: -; v_call: TRBV2; j_call: TRBJ1-1; clone_size: -; cdr3_nt: TGTGCCAGCAGTGAATCCCCCCCGGAGACTGAAGCTTTCTTT; cdr3_aa: CASSESPPETEAFF
d_call: TRBD1; v_call: TRBV6-1; j_call: TRBJ1-1; clone_size: few; cdr3_nt: TGTGCCAGCAGTGCACAGGGGATGAGCACTGAAGCTTTCTTT; cdr3_aa: CASSAQGMSTEAFF
d_call: -; v_call: TRBV11-3; j_call: TRBJ2-3; clone_size: -; cdr3_nt: TGTGCCAGCAGCTTAGGCCGGGGAGATACGCAGTATTTT; cdr3_aa: CASSLGRGDTQYF
d_call: TRBD1; v_call: TRBV5-1; j_call: TRBJ2-7; clone_size: -; cdr3_nt: TGCGCCAGCAGCTCGGGACAGGGTGTTGACGAGCAGTACTTC; cdr3_aa: CASSSGQGVDEQYF
d_call: TRBD1; v_call: TRBV28; j_call: TRBJ1-2; clone_size: -; cdr3_nt: TGTGCCAGCACCGACAGGGGCGACTATGGCTACACCTTC; cdr3_aa: CASTDRGDYGYTF
d_call: -; v_call: TRBV30; j_call: TRBJ1-5; clone_size: -; cdr3_nt: TGTGCCTGGAGTCTCCCCGGGACTGCTAACCAGCCCCAGCATTTT; cdr3_aa: CAWSLPGTANQPQHF
d_call: TRBD2; v_call: TRBV27; j_call: TRBJ2-7; clone_size: -; cdr3_nt: TGTGCCAGCAGAAAAGCGGGAGGCCCTCTCGAGCAGTACTTC; cdr3_aa: CASRKAGGPLEQYF
d_call: TRBD2; v_call: TRBV19; j_call: TRBJ2-3; clone_size: -; cdr3_nt: TGTGCCAGCACCAGGTCGGGGGGGAGCACAGATACGCAGTATTTT; cdr3_aa: CASTRSGGSTDTQYF
d_call: -; v_call: TRBV13; j_call: TRBJ2-3; clone_size: few; cdr3_nt: TGTGCCAGCAGCTTAGGCTCCTCAGGGGCAGATACGCAGTATTTT; cdr3_aa: CASSLGSSGADTQYF
d_call: -; v_call: TRBV19; j_call: TRBJ1-5; clone_size: -; cdr3_nt: TGTGCCAGTAGTAATCCGGGGGTGAGTGCTAGCAATCAGCCCCAGCATTTT; cdr3_aa: CASSNPGVSASNQPQHF
d_call: TRBD1; v_call: TRBV4-3; j_call: TRBJ1-3; clone_size: -; cdr3_nt: TGCGCCAGCAGCCAAGATCTACCGAGGACCGCAGGGGGACACACCATATATTTT; cdr3_aa: CASSQDLPRTAGGHTIYF
d_call: -; v_call: TRBV19; j_call: TRBJ1-5; clone_size: once; cdr3_nt: TGTGCCAGTAGTGGGGACATAAATCAGCCCCAGCATTTT; cdr3_aa: CASSGDINQPQHF
d_call: TRBD2; v_call: TRBV14; j_call: TRBJ2-7; clone_size: -; cdr3_nt: TGTGCCAGCAGCCAAGGACTAGCGGGAGACGAGCAGTACTTC; cdr3_aa: CASSQGLAGDEQYF
d_call: TRBD1; v_call: TRBV4-1; j_call: TRBJ1-3; clone_size: -; cdr3_nt: TGCGCCAGCAGCCATCCCGACAGGGACCCTGGAAACACCATATATTTT; cdr3_aa: CASSHPDRDPGNTIYF
d_call: TRBD1; v_call: TRBV4-3; j_call: TRBJ1-4; clone_size: -; cdr3_nt: TGCGCCAGCAGCCAAACGGGACAGGGTCATGAAAAACTGTTTTTT; cdr3_aa: CASSQTGQGHEKLFF
d_call: -; v_call: TRBV25-1; j_call: TRBJ2-1; clone_size: -; cdr3_nt: TGTGCCAGCAGTGCACTAGGAAGGTACAATGAGCAGTTCTTC; cdr3_aa: CASSALGRYNEQFF
d_call: TRBD2; v_call: TRBV30; j_call: TRBJ2-1; clone_size: -; cdr3_nt: TGTGCCTGGAGTGCGGGACTAGCGGTGAAGAATGAGCAGTTCTTC; cdr3_aa: CAWSAGLAVKNEQFF
d_call: -; v_call: TRBV28; j_call: TRBJ2-3; clone_size: -; cdr3_nt: TGTGCCAGCAGCGGAGAAAGCACAGATACGCAGTATTTT; cdr3_aa: CASSGESTDTQYF
d_call: -; v_call: TRBV5-4; j_call: TRBJ2-1; clone_size: once; cdr3_nt: TGTGCCAGCAGCTCAACAAGAAATGAGCAGTTCTTC; cdr3_aa: CASSSTRNEQFF
d_call: -; v_call: TRBV5-8; j_call: TRBJ1-5; clone_size: once; cdr3_nt: TGTGCCAGCAGCGAAAAACAGGGATTCTTCAGGGCAAGTAGCAATCAGCCCCAGCATTTT; cdr3_aa: CASSEKQGFFRASSNQPQHF
d_call: -; v_call: TRBV30; j_call: TRBJ1-6; clone_size: -; cdr3_nt: TGTGCCTGGAAACAGAATAATTCACCCCTCCACTTT; cdr3_aa: CAWKQNNSPLHF
d_call: -; v_call: TRBV10-3; j_call: TRBJ1-2; clone_size: -; cdr3_nt: TGTGCCATCAGTGTCTCCGGGACGGGGGACGGCTACACCTTC; cdr3_aa: CAISVSGTGDGYTF
d_call: TRBD2; v_call: TRBV25-1; j_call: TRBJ2-5; clone_size: -; cdr3_nt: TGTGCCAGCAGTGAATATCTAAGCGGGACCTCGACCCAGTACTTC; cdr3_aa: CASSEYLSGTSTQYF
d_call: -; v_call: TRBV7-2; j_call: TRBJ2-7; clone_size: -; cdr3_nt: TGTGCCAGCAGCCCGGACACCGCCTACGAGCAGTACTTC; cdr3_aa: CASSPDTAYEQYF
d_call: -; v_call: TRBV30; j_call: TRBJ1-4; clone_size: -; cdr3_nt: TGTGCCTGGAGTCCACCGATGAGTGAAAAACTGTTTTTT; cdr3_aa: CAWSPPMSEKLFF
d_call: -; v_call: TRBV15; j_call: TRBJ2-1; clone_size: -; cdr3_nt: TGTGCCACCAGCAGAACCCCCGGGACAACATTTCAGTTCTTC; cdr3_aa: CATSRTPGTTFQFF
d_call: -; v_call: TRBV29-1; j_call: TRBJ1-4; clone_size: -; cdr3_nt: TGCAGCGTTAATCGTCAGGGTGAAAAACTGTTTTTT; cdr3_aa: CSVNRQGEKLFF
d_call: -; v_call: TRBV4-1; j_call: TRBJ1-2; clone_size: once; cdr3_nt: TGCGCCAGCAGCCATATGGAGCGGACAGCCAGGGGTTTGGGTGGCTACACCTTC; cdr3_aa: CASSHMERTARGLGGYTF
d_call: -; v_call: TRBV7-2; j_call: TRBJ2-1; clone_size: -; cdr3_nt: TGTGCCAGCAGTCTGCCAGCGATCGACAATGAGCAGTTCTTC; cdr3_aa: CASSLPAIDNEQFF
d_call: -; v_call: TRBV10-3; j_call: TRBJ2-7; clone_size: -; cdr3_nt: TGTGCCATCACTGAACAGCCAGCCTACGAGCAGTACTTC; cdr3_aa: CAITEQPAYEQYF
d_call: TRBD1; v_call: TRBV28; j_call: TRBJ1-1; clone_size: -; cdr3_nt: TGTGCCAGCAGGGGACAGGGCCTGAACACTGAAGCTTTCTTT; cdr3_aa: CASRGQGLNTEAFF
d_call: -; v_call: TRBV6-1; j_call: TRBJ2-3; clone_size: -; cdr3_nt: TGTGCCAGCAGTGAAGTCATGGATACGCAGTATTTT; cdr3_aa: CASSEVMDTQYF
d_call: TRBD1; v_call: TRBV18; j_call: TRBJ2-3; clone_size: -; cdr3_nt: TGTGCCAGCTCACGAGACAGGGAAACAGATACGCAGTATTTT; cdr3_aa: CASSRDRETDTQYF
d_call: TRBD1; v_call: TRBV19; j_call: TRBJ1-5; clone_size: -; cdr3_nt: TGTGCCAGCACGGGACAGGGTTCTCAGCCCCAGCATTTT; cdr3_aa: CASTGQGSQPQHF
d_call: -; v_call: TRBV7-8; j_call: TRBJ1-6; clone_size: -; cdr3_nt: TGTGCCAGCAGCTTAGGGCCAGGGTTGTACAATTCACCCCTCCACTTT; cdr3_aa: CASSLGPGLYNSPLHF
d_call: TRBD1; v_call: TRBV5-4; j_call: TRBJ2-2; clone_size: -; cdr3_nt: TGTGCCAGCAGCCCCGGGACAGGGGTCAACACCGGGGAGCTGTTTTTT; cdr3_aa: CASSPGTGVNTGELFF
d_call: -; v_call: TRBV28; j_call: TRBJ1-1; clone_size: -; cdr3_nt: TGTGCCAGCACCACCTTAGGGGACACTGAAGCTTTCTTT; cdr3_aa: CASTTLGDTEAFF
d_call: -; v_call: TRBV19; j_call: TRBJ1-1; clone_size: -; cdr3_nt: TGTGCCACCAAGACGGGGGGAACTGAAGCTTTCTTT; cdr3_aa: CATKTGGTEAFF
d_call: -; v_call: TRBV5-1; j_call: TRBJ2-7; clone_size: -; cdr3_nt: TGCGCCAGCAGCTTACCAACTAGCTCCGAGCAGTACTTC; cdr3_aa: CASSLPTSSEQYF
d_call: TRBD1; v_call: TRBV11-2; j_call: TRBJ2-7; clone_size: once; cdr3_nt: TGTGCCAGCAGCACCGGGGGACAGGGGCGCCGATTCAGGGAGCAGTACTTC; cdr3_aa: CASSTGGQGRRFREQYF
d_call: -; v_call: TRBV19; j_call: TRBJ1-1; clone_size: few; cdr3_nt: TGTGCCAGTAGTTCGGCAGGGAACACTGAAGCTTTCTTT; cdr3_aa: CASSSAGNTEAFF
d_call: -; v_call: TRBV30; j_call: TRBJ1-4; clone_size: once; cdr3_nt: TGTGCCTGGAGCCCCGGGATCTCTAATGAAAAACTGTTTTTT; cdr3_aa: CAWSPGISNEKLFF
d_call: TRBD1; v_call: TRBV4-3; j_call: TRBJ1-2; clone_size: -; cdr3_nt: TGCGCCAGCAGCCCTCTAGGGCAGGGAATAGGCCAGGGGGGAGGCTACACCTTC; cdr3_aa: CASSPLGQGIGQGGGYTF
d_call: -; v_call: TRBV2; j_call: TRBJ1-1; clone_size: -; cdr3_nt: TGTGCCAGCAGGGAGGGCGGGGTCCAAGTTACTGAAGCTTTCTTT; cdr3_aa: CASREGGVQVTEAFF
d_call: -; v_call: TRBV15; j_call: TRBJ2-1; clone_size: few; cdr3_nt: TGTGCCACCAGCAGAGATAGAGCGGGCTCCTACAATGAGCAGTTCTTC; cdr3_aa: CATSRDRAGSYNEQFF
d_call: -; v_call: TRBV10-1; j_call: TRBJ2-3; clone_size: -; cdr3_nt: TGCGCCAGCGGGGGAGGAGGAGATACGCAGTATTTT; cdr3_aa: CASGGGGDTQYF
d_call: -; v_call: TRBV5-1; j_call: TRBJ2-5; clone_size: -; cdr3_nt: TGCGCCAGCAGCAGTCTAGCGACCCAAGAGACCCAGTACTTC; cdr3_aa: CASSSLATQETQYF
d_call: TRBD2; v_call: TRBV18; j_call: TRBJ2-7; clone_size: -; cdr3_nt: TGTGCCAGCTCCCTCGGACTAGGAGAGGAGCAGTACTTC; cdr3_aa: CASSLGLGEEQYF
d_call: -; v_call: TRBV25-1; j_call: TRBJ2-5; clone_size: -; cdr3_nt: TGTGCCAGCAGTGCTCTAGATCAAGAGACCCAGTACTTC; cdr3_aa: CASSALDQETQYF
d_call: -; v_call: TRBV19; j_call: TRBJ1-5; clone_size: -; cdr3_nt: TGTGCCAGTAGTATAGAAGGGGGTGTTAGCAATCAGCCCCAGCATTTT; cdr3_aa: CASSIEGGVSNQPQHF